These 21 T cell receptor beta chains were all obtained from the same sample, sequenced in a study of identical twins. TCRdb re-called the 5' RACE reads through MiXCR, storing one row per CDR3 protein. The data contain 250,000 or so distinct CDR3 sequences, around 8.3% of them seen just once; the ten biggest clones take up roughly 3.1%. These data also featured in a second study, about yellow fever vaccine responses in identical twins.

The sample was CD8+ T cells sorted from blood. The receptors were sampled from a woman between 18 and 29 years old in good health.

This clonotype turned up a few times. An end of the junction does not agree with germline; a read error may underlie this. The rearrangement joins TRBV6-1 to TRBJ1-5; 8 bases are shared with TRBD1. CDR3 size: 15 residues. The germline CDR1 and CDR2 sequences are MNHNS and SASEGT. CDR3 loop: CASREGQGGGQPQHF. The CDR3 DNA sequence: TGTGCCAGCAGAGAAGGACAGGGAGGAGGTCAGCCCCAGCATTTT.

This clonotype has just a few counts. The J gene is TRBJ2-5, the V gene TRBV12-3 or TRBV12-4, with D uncertain. The CDR3 consists of 15 residues. Deletions cut 2 bases from V and 2 bases from J, with 12 bases between. The CDR3 protein is CASSLITDEQETQYF. The CDR3 DNA follows: TGTGCCAGCAGTTTAATCACGGATGAACAAGAGACCCAGTACTTC.

CDR3 DNA: TGTGCCAGTACCTCCGGGACAGGGATACCCTCGGGTGAGCAGTTCTTC. Its protein product is CASTSGTGIPSGEQFF. The V gene is TRBV19, the J gene TRBJ2-1, with TRBD1 matching over 9 bases. Germline loops: CDR1 LNHDA, CDR2 SQIVND (reference sequence). There are 16 residues in the CDR3. V dropped 7 bases and J dropped 9; count of bases not matched to a gene: 16.

This clonotype was seen ten or more times. This chain uses TRBV4-1 with TRBJ2-7; D remains unclear. Trimming stripped 3 bases from V and 1 base from J, with 7 bases between. Germline CDR1 reads MGHRA; CDR2 reads YSYEKL. The CDR3 spans 13 residues. The CDR3 coding sequence is TGCGCCAGCAGCCATATTCAGTCCTACGAGCAGTACTTC. Its translation is CASSHIQSYEQYF.

This clonotype was seen more than once but under ten times. V is TRBV5-6 and J is TRBJ2-5; D may be TRBD1 or TRBD2 (5 bases each). This CDR3 has 18 amino acids. V dropped 1 base and J dropped 2 bases, with 21 bases sitting between them. Germline values: CDR1 SGHDT, CDR2 YYEEEE. The CDR3 DNA sequence: TGTGCCAGCAGCTTGAGACAGTTCTTGACGGGGTATCAAGAGACCCAGTACTTC. Residues: CASSLRQFLTGYQETQYF.

The sample holds a few counts of this clonotype. This rearrangement joins TRBV2 to TRBJ2-2; 12 positions match TRBD2. The germline gives CDR1 SNHLY, CDR2 FYNNEI. This CDR3 has 14 amino acids. The V gene end was trimmed by 11 bases and the J gene end by 5 bases; junction bases not matched to a gene: 6. CDR3 region: CASRGTSGTGELFF. CDR3 DNA sequence: TGTGCCTCGCGTGGGACTAGCGGGACCGGGGAGCTGTTTTTT. The full variable domain, in which reference TRBV2 and TRBJ2-2 provide the parts outside the CDR3, is EPEVTQTPSHQVTQMGQEVILRCVPISNHLYFYWYRQILGQKVEFLVSFYNNEISEKSEIFDDQFSVERPDGSNFTLKIRSTKLEDSAMYFCASRGTSGTGELFFGEGSRLTVL.

The chain combines TRBV11-2 with TRBJ2-7, with 8 nucleotides matching TRBD2. The V and J ends lost 1 base and 5 bases, in that order; junction bases with no gene match: 10. The CDR3 has 16 amino acids. Germline values: CDR1 SGHAT, CDR2 FQNNGV. CDR3 DNA sequence: TGTGCCAGCAGCTTAGTCAAGCGGGAGTCGGGCGACGAGCAGTACTTC. Its protein is CASSLVKRESGDEQYF.

This clonotype was seen more than once but under ten times. V gene TRBV2 combines with J gene TRBJ2-7, with D tentatively TRBD1 (5 bases). V was cut by 3 bases and J by 3 bases, with 18 bases left in between. Germline loops: CDR1 SNHLY, CDR2 FYNNEI. The CDR3 spans 16 residues. As DNA, the CDR3 is TGTGCCAGCAGTGATCCTTGGGGCAGGATTCTCTACGAGCAGTACTTC. Translating gives CASSDPWGRILYEQYF.

The chain couples TRBV5-6 to TRBJ2-7; D remains ambiguous. This CDR3 has 13 residues. Trimming removed 5 bases from V and 3 bases from J, with 12 bases in between. Germline CDR1 SGHDT, CDR2 YYEEEE. For the CDR3, the DNA is TGTGCCAGCAGAAAAGCCGGAAACTACGAGCAGTACTTC. Its translation: CASRKAGNYEQYF.

Many counts were recorded for this clonotype. The genes are TRBV12-3 or TRBV12-4 and TRBJ2-1, with TRBD2 matching 12 bases. Losses at the gene ends were 3 bases for V and 11 bases for J; bases not matched to a gene: 2. The CDR3 covers 13 residues. This CDR3 reads CASSFLAGGQQFF. The DNA for the CDR3 is TGTGCCAGCAGTTTTCTAGCGGGAGGGCAGCAGTTCTTC.

This clonotype was seen only a few times. This rearrangement joins TRBV5-1 to TRBJ2-7, with D perhaps TRBD2 (5 bases). The V and J ends lost 6 bases and 1 base respectively, with 14 bases between them. The CDR3 has 14 residues. In germline, CDR1 is SGHRS, CDR2 YFSETQ. In DNA form, the CDR3 reads TGCGCCAGCACCCTTGTAGAGGGTTCCTACGAGCAGTACTTC. Protein product: CASTLVEGSYEQYF.

This clonotype has ten or more counts. V and J are TRBV7-3 and TRBJ2-2; possible D gene TRBD1, 5 bases. CDR1 is SGHTA, CDR2 FQGTGA, per germline. Trimming removed 5 bases at V and 3 bases at J, with 13 bases between. The CDR3 is made up of 15 amino acids. The CDR3 region is CASSMPGFDTGELFF. The CDR3, as DNA: TGTGCCAGCAGCATGCCAGGGTTCGACACCGGGGAGCTGTTTTTT. The full variable domain, in which reference TRBV7-3 and TRBJ2-2 provide the parts outside the CDR3, is GAGVSQTPSNKVTEKGKYVELRCDPISGHTALYWYRQSLGQGPEFLIYFQGTGAADDSGLPNDRFFAVRPEGSVSTLKIQRTERGDSAVYLCASSMPGFDTGELFFGEGSRLTVL.

This clonotype was counted many times. The V call is TRBV7-9, the J call TRBJ2-7; 12 bases are a match to TRBD2. The J segment lost 5 bases and the V segment lost 0 bases, leaving 5 bases of the junction unmatched. The CDR3 covers 16 residues. Per germline, CDR1 SEHNR and CDR2 FQNEAQ (reference sequence). The CDR3 spells CASSLATLAGGNEQYF. The CDR3 region has the DNA TGTGCCAGCAGCTTAGCCACACTAGCGGGAGGCAACGAGCAGTACTTC.

This clonotype occurred a few times. The chain employs TRBV20-1 and TRBJ1-6, with unresolved D. Germline CDR1 DFQATT, CDR2 SNEGSKA (reference sequence). The CDR3 is 13 amino acids. The ends were cut back, 0 bases at V and 14 bases at J, with 14 bases in the middle. CDR3 loop: CSARDRLQVTLHF. The CDR3 nucleotides read TGCAGTGCTAGAGATCGGCTCCAAGTGACCCTCCACTTT.

This clonotype was recorded a few times. The gene calls are TRBV5-1 and TRBJ2-5; 12 positions match TRBD2. Germline V lookup: CDR1 SGHRS, CDR2 YFSETQ. J was trimmed by 8 bases and V by 2 bases; bases with no gene match: 10. The CDR3 sequence is 16 residues long. The CDR3 nucleotides read TGCGCCAGCAGCTTCAGGACTAGCGGGGACTGGGAAACCCAGTACTTC. This gives the protein CASSFRTSGDWETQYF.

The table lists this clonotype with many counts. The J gene is TRBJ2-7, the V gene TRBV7-2; maybe TRBD1 (5 bases). The CDR3 is made up of 15 amino acids. V was clipped by 6 bases and J by 0 bases, with 15 bases between them. CDR1 is SGHTA and CDR2 is FQGNSA in the germline V gene. The CDR3 bases are TGTGCCAGCAGTTACGACAGTTCACTCTCCTACGAGCAGTACTTC. As protein: CASSYDSSLSYEQYF.

This clonotype was picked up a small number of times. The chain links TRBV27 to TRBJ2-3; 15 nucleotides match TRBD2. Germline loops: CDR1 MNHEY, CDR2 SMNVEV (reference sequence). Losses at the gene ends were 7 bases for V and 5 bases for J; bases not matched to a gene: 7. This CDR3 contains 16 residues. CDR3 DNA: TGTGCCAGCACCCGGACTAGCGGGAGGGCCGAAGATACGCAGTATTTT. Translation gives CASTRTSGRAEDTQYF.

This rearrangement joins TRBV7-9 to TRBJ2-2, with D perhaps being TRBD1 or TRBD2 (6 bases each). Per germline, CDR1 SEHNR and CDR2 FQNEAQ (reference sequence). This CDR3 contains 12 residues. The CDR3 DNA is TGTGCTAGGGGGGCGGCCACCGGGGAGCTGTTTTTT. It encodes CARGAATGELFF.

A few counts support this clonotype. The J gene is TRBJ2-7, the V gene TRBV20-1; 10 bases are shared with TRBD2. Losses at the gene ends were 1 base for V and 1 base for J; bases not matched to a gene: 4. This CDR3 spans 15 amino acids. Germline V gene sequence: CDR1 DFQATT, CDR2 SNEGSKA (reference sequence). DNA of the CDR3: TGCAGTGCTAGAGGTGGGACTAGCGAATCCTACGAGCAGTACTTC. Translation: CSARGGTSESYEQYF.

This chain joins TRBV28 and TRBJ2-1; D is tentatively TRBD1 or TRBD2 (6 bases each). In germline, CDR1 is MDHEN, CDR2 SYDVKM. V shed 1 base and J shed 9 bases, with 16 bases lying between them. The CDR3 covers 15 residues. For the CDR3, the DNA is TGTGCCAGCAGTTTATATGAGGGGGGCAGTCCTGAGCAGTTCTTC. Translation gives CASSLYEGGSPEQFF.

This clonotype was found many times. This chain links TRBV20-1 with TRBJ1-1; D ambiguous. Germline lookup yields CDR1 DFQATT and CDR2 SNEGSKA (reference sequence). Trimming took 5 bases from V and 0 from J, leaving 13 bases between them. The CDR3 has 14 amino acids. The CDR3 DNA sequence: TGCAGTGCTTTCCGGCGGTCCATGAACACTGAAGCTTTCTTT. It yields the protein CSAFRRSMNTEAFF.